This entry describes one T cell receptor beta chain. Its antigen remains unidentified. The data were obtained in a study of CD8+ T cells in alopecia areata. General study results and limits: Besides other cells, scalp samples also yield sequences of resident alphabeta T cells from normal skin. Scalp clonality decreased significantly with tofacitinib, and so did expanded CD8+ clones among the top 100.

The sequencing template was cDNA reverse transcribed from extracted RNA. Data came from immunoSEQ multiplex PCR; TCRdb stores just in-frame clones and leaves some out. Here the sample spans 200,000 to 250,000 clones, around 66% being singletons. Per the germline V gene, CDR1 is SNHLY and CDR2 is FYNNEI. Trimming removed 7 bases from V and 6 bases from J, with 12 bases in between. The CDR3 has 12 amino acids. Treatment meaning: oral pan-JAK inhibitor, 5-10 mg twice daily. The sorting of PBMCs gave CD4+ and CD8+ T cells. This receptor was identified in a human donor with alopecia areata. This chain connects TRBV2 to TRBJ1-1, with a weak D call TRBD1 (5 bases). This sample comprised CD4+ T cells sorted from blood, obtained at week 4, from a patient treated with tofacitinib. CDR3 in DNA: TGTGCCAGCACGGGAGGGGTTTCTGAAGCTTTCTTT. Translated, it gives CASTGGVSEAFF.